These 28 T cell receptor beta chains share one sample of origin, sequenced in a study of blood T cell repertoires in COVID-19. TCRdb's copy holds only in-frame clones and misses some; the assay was immunoSEQ multiplex PCR. Of around 140,000 clones listed, 85% to 90% are singletons. The sequenced sample was peripheral blood. The source is a man in his fifties with active or convalescent COVID-19.

The chain has TRBV5-1 and TRBJ2-3; D unresolved. V was clipped by 0 bases and J by 3 bases, with 8 bases between them. Looked up from germline, CDR1 is SGHRS and CDR2 is YFSETQ. CDR3 length equals 14 residues. This chain's CDR3 is CASSLDSVTDTQYF. The CDR3 DNA reads TGCGCCAGCAGCTTGGATTCTGTAACAGATACGCAGTATTTT.

The rearrangement links TRBV7-2 to TRBJ2-1; D not certain. V lost 2 bases to trimming and J lost 9 bases, with 5 bases between them. The CDR3 is made up of 11 amino acids. Germline values: CDR1 SGHTA, CDR2 FQGNSA. CDR3 bases: TGTGCCAGCAGCTTAAGGAGTGAGCAGTTCTTC. Its translation: CASSLRSEQFF.

The V gene is TRBV14, the J gene TRBJ1-2; no clear D gene. This CDR3 is 17 amino acids long. With 0 bases removed from V and 4 bases from J, the gap between germline ends came to 18 bases. Germline CDR1 is SGHDN and CDR2 is FVKESK. CDR3 nucleotides: TGTGCCAGCAGCCAAGACCCTCAGGAGGCGAGACTCTATGGCTACACCTTC. Amino acids: CASSQDPQEARLYGYTF.

This chain links TRBV9 with TRBJ2-7; 8 nucleotides line up with TRBD2. Trimming removed 4 bases from V and 3 bases from J; junction bases left unmatched: 6. CDR3 length: 14 amino acids. Germline-derived CDR1 and CDR2 are SGDLS and YYNGEE. CDR3 coding DNA: TGTGCCAGCAGCCCACTAGCGGCAGGCTACGAGCAGTACTTC. This translates into CASSPLAAGYEQYF. Using reference TRBV9 and TRBJ2-7 for the parts outside the CDR3, the full variable domain is DSGVTQTPKHLITATGQRVTLRCSPRSGDLSVYWYQQSLDQGLQFLIQYYNGEERAKGNILERFSAQQFPDLHSELNLSSLELGDSALYFCASSPLAAGYEQYFGPGTRLTVT.

This clone was recorded only once. The chain joins TRBV6-4 to TRBJ1-2; tentatively, D is TRBD1 (5 bases). Germline-derived CDR1 and CDR2 are MRHNA and SNTAGT. The CDR3 has 11 residues. V lost 8 bases and J lost 7, with 11 bases in between. CDR3 in DNA: TGTGCCAGCCTCGCGGGGGGTGGCTACACCTTC. This sequence encodes CASLAGGGYTF.

The chain uses TRBV7-9 and TRBJ1-6, with TRBD1 as a possible D gene (5 bases). Germline V gene lookup returns CDR1 SEHNR and CDR2 FQNEAQ (reference sequence). This CDR3 region has 14 residues. V lost 6 bases to trimming and J lost 6 bases, with 12 bases between them. The CDR3 spells CASRKTVGNSPLHF. CDR3 in DNA: TGTGCCAGCAGGAAGACAGTGGGTAATTCACCCCTCCACTTT. Looking up the rest from reference TRBV7-9 and TRBJ1-6 gives the full variable domain: DTGVSQNPRHKITKRGQNVTFRCDPISEHNRLYWYRQTLGQGPEFLTYFQNEAQLEKSRLLSDRFSAERPKGSFSTLEIQRTEQGDSAMYLCASRKTVGNSPLHFGNGTRLTVT.

The chain joins TRBV30 to TRBJ2-2; 9 nucleotides line up with TRBD2. Germline trimming cut 7 bases from V and 7 bases from J; bases unmatched to any gene: 7. The CDR3 contains 13 residues. Germline V gene lookup returns CDR1 GTSNPN and CDR2 SVGIG (reference sequence). The CDR3 sequence is CAFSGRRDGELFF. CDR3 bases: TGTGCCTTTAGCGGGAGAAGGGACGGGGAGCTGTTTTTT. Based on the CDR3 plus reference TRBV30 and TRBJ2-2, the full variable domain is SQTIHQWPATLVQPVGSPLSLECTVEGTSNPNLYWYRQAAGRGLQLLFYSVGIGQISSEVPQNLSASRPQDRQFILSSKKLLLSDSGFYLCAFSGRRDGELFFGEGSRLTVL.

This clone showed up just a few times. The chain recombines TRBV13 with TRBJ1-2; weak D call: TRBD1 (5 bases). Trimming pared 7 bases from V and 5 bases from J, leaving 17 bases between. This CDR3 has 14 residues. CDR1 and CDR2 (germline): PRHDT, FYEKMQ (reference sequence). In nucleotides, the CDR3 is TGTGCCAGCACCCAAGGCGGGGGAAGATATGGCTACACCTTC. Translating it yields CASTQGGGRYGYTF.

This chain joins TRBV30 and TRBJ1-1, with D unresolved. Trimming left V 2 bases short and J 2 bases short, with 15 bases between. CDR3 size: 15 residues. Germline CDR1 is GTSNPN and CDR2 is SVGIG (reference sequence). CDR3 in amino acids: CAWSTTSVANTEAFF. As DNA, the CDR3 is TGTGCCTGGAGTACAACTTCGGTAGCAAACACTGAAGCTTTCTTT.

The chain combines TRBV27 with TRBJ2-1, with 10 bases fitting TRBD2. The junction had 5 bases not matched to a gene; V was cut back by 4 bases and J by 5 bases. This CDR3 has 15 amino acids. Germline V gives CDR1 MNHEY, CDR2 SMNVEV (reference sequence). The CDR3 nucleotides read TGTGCCAGCAGTTCCGTAGCGGGAGGAGACAATGAGCAGTTCTTC. This codes for CASSSVAGGDNEQFF.

Here the CDR3 reads CASSLGDASNQPQHF. DNA for the CDR3: TGTGCCAGTAGTCTCGGGGATGCTAGCAATCAGCCCCAGCATTTT. The chain employs TRBV19 and TRBJ1-5; no reliable D call. Germline-derived CDR1 and CDR2 are LNHDA and SQIVND (reference sequence). The CDR3 runs to 15 residues. The ends were cut back, 5 bases at V and 0 bases at J, with 11 bases in the middle.

The gene calls are TRBV10-3 and TRBJ2-2; TRBD1 agrees at 8 bases. After removal of 10 bases from V and 4 bases from J, the junction contained 8 bases not matched to a gene. The V gene's germline CDR1 is ENHRY and CDR2 SYGVKD. The CDR3 consists of 14 residues. The CDR3 sequence: CATAGGASTGELFF. CDR3 DNA: TGTGCCACGGCAGGGGGCGCGAGCACCGGGGAGCTGTTTTTT.

The J gene is TRBJ2-5, the V gene TRBV6-5; TRBD2 might be the D (6 bases). This CDR3 has 14 residues. Trimming cost V 2 bases and J 4 bases, with 11 bases left between them. Germline V CDR1 and CDR2: MNHEY, SVGAGI. The CDR3 coding sequence is TGTGCCAGCAGTTACAGAGGAGGGCCAGAGACCCAGTACTTC. Its protein is CASSYRGGPETQYF.

This chain joins TRBV20-1 and TRBJ1-4; 9 bases line up with TRBD1. The CDR3 totals 16 residues. Per the germline V gene, CDR1 is DFQATT and CDR2 is SNEGSKA (reference sequence). V lost 3 bases to trimming and J lost 12 bases; unmatched junction nucleotides: 17. Here the CDR3 reads CSASSSPRDRAYELFF. CDR3 bases: TGCAGTGCTAGTTCAAGTCCCCGGGACAGGGCGTACGAACTGTTTTTT.

The genes are TRBV10-3 and TRBJ2-5, with D tentatively TRBD2 (6 bases). This CDR3 has 15 residues. CDR1 and CDR2 (germline): ENHRY, SYGVKD. V dropped 5 bases and J dropped 2 bases, with 15 bases sitting between them. The CDR3 nucleotides are TGTGCCATCAGTCCTTGGGGGGAGGCTCAAGAGACCCAGTACTTC. This encodes CAISPWGEAQETQYF.

This chain joins TRBV13 and TRBJ2-5; 8 nucleotides line up with TRBD2. The CDR3 contains 15 residues. CDR1 PRHDT and CDR2 FYEKMQ come from the germline V gene (reference sequence). V dropped 5 bases and J dropped 1; count of bases not matched to a gene: 6. The CDR3 DNA reads TGTGCCAGCAGCAAAGTAGCGGGACCCCAAGAGACCCAGTACTTC. Amino acid sequence: CASSKVAGPQETQYF.

This sequence joins TRBV11-2 and TRBJ2-7; 8 bases are a match to TRBD2. The V gene's germline CDR1 is SGHAT and CDR2 FQNNGV. This CDR3 has 18 residues. V shed 2 bases, J shed 2 bases, and the junction held 14 bases outside the gene matches. CDR3 nucleotides: TGTGCCAGCAGCTTATCGGCTAGCGGGTTGGGGATACCCTACGAGCAGTACTTC. Translated, it gives CASSLSASGLGIPYEQYF.

The chain has TRBV3-1 (or the pseudogene TRBV3-2) and TRBJ2-5; D may be TRBD1 (5 bases). The CDR3 has 11 residues. V dropped 7 bases and J dropped 4 bases, with 7 bases sitting between them. Germline V lookup: CDR1 LGHDT, CDR2 YNNKEL (reference sequence). The CDR3 reads CASIGVETQYF. DNA of the CDR3: TGTGCCAGCATAGGGGTAGAGACCCAGTACTTC.

This rearrangement joins TRBV11-2 to TRBJ2-1; TRBD1 matches at 8 bases. CDR3 length: 15 residues. CDR1 and CDR2 (germline): SGHAT, FQNNGV. V trimming: 5 bases; J trimming: 4 bases; junction bases outside the gene matches: 7. CDR3: CASSTRRQGYNEQFF. Written as DNA, the CDR3 is TGTGCCAGCAGCACTCGCCGACAGGGGTACAATGAGCAGTTCTTC.

The chain carries TRBV18 and TRBJ2-1; TRBD2 aligns across 10 bases. V trimming: 0 bases; J trimming: 9 bases; junction bases outside the gene matches: 14. The CDR3 sequence is 18 residues long. CDR1 KGHSH and CDR2 LQKENI come from the germline V gene. CDR3 protein: CASSPPSGGARFYGEQFF. The CDR3 region has the DNA TGTGCCAGCTCACCACCGAGCGGGGGGGCCAGATTTTATGGTGAGCAGTTCTTC.

The V gene is TRBV11-3, the J gene TRBJ2-1, with 8 bases lining up with TRBD1. Losses at the gene ends were 0 bases for V and 7 bases for J; bases not matched to a gene: 11. This CDR3 has 17 amino acids. CDR1 is SGHNT and CDR2 is YENEEA in the germline V gene. The CDR3 loop reads CASSLDFRQGAYNEQFF. As DNA, the CDR3 is TGTGCCAGCAGCTTAGATTTTCGGCAGGGGGCTTATAATGAGCAGTTCTTC.

This CDR3 reads CASSEVGGGSGNTIYF. The CDR3, as DNA: TGTGCCAGCAGTGAAGTTGGGGGCGGCTCTGGAAACACCATATATTTT. The chain employs TRBV25-1 and TRBJ1-3; TRBD1 might be the D (6 bases). CDR3 length: 16 amino acids. Trimming pared 2 bases from V and 0 bases from J, leaving 11 bases between. The germline V gene has CDR1 MGHDK and CDR2 SYGVNS.

The rearrangement uses TRBV12-5 and TRBJ1-2; perhaps TRBD1 as D (6 bases). The V end lost 0 bases, the J end lost 4 bases, and 12 bases lay between the germline ends. The germline V gene encodes CDR1 LGHNT and CDR2 FRNRAP. This CDR3 has 15 amino acids. The CDR3 loop is CASGLVQGGGYGYTF. The CDR3 DNA follows: TGTGCTAGTGGTTTGGTACAGGGAGGGGGCTATGGCTACACCTTC.

V usage is TRBV5-4 and J usage is TRBJ2-7; unclear D gene. The ends were cut back, 1 base at V and 6 bases at J, with 14 bases in the middle. CDR3 length: 14 residues. CDR1 SGHNT and CDR2 YYREEE come from the germline V gene (reference sequence). The CDR3: CASSLYGGPREQYF. The CDR3 nucleotides read TGTGCCAGCAGCTTGTACGGCGGCCCCCGCGAGCAGTACTTC.

The V call is TRBV19, the J call TRBJ2-2, with D possibly being TRBD2 (6 bases). V shed 6 bases and J shed 3 bases, with 20 bases lying between them. Germline loops: CDR1 LNHDA, CDR2 SQIVND (reference sequence). The CDR3 loop spans 17 amino acids. The CDR3 here is CASSNDFARGDTGELFF. Written as DNA, the CDR3 is TGTGCCAGTAGCAACGACTTTGCGCGGGGAGACACCGGGGAGCTGTTTTTT.

This chain uses TRBV5-1 with TRBJ1-1; D is possibly TRBD1 (6 bases). Germline V CDR1 and CDR2: SGHRS, YFSETQ. The CDR3 consists of 14 residues. The germline V and J ends were trimmed by 1 base and 0 bases, with 7 bases remaining between them. CDR3 nucleotides: TGCGCCAGCAGCTTGCAGGGGATGAACACTGAAGCTTTCTTT. Translating gives CASSLQGMNTEAFF.

The rearrangement joins TRBV6-5 to TRBJ1-3; 8 bases are shared with TRBD1. This CDR3 has 14 amino acids. J gave up 2 bases and V 7 bases, and 4 bases lay outside the gene matches. Germline CDR1 MNHEY, CDR2 SVGAGI. The CDR3 bases are TGTGCCAGCACCGTGACAGGGGCTGGAAACACCATATATTTT. Translated, it gives CASTVTGAGNTIYF.

This chain uses TRBV18 with TRBJ2-5; 8 nucleotides agree with TRBD2. CDR3 length: 16 amino acids. V lost 5 bases and J lost 5; bases outside the gene matches: 13. The germline V gene encodes CDR1 KGHSH and CDR2 LQKENI. The CDR3 DNA reads as TGTGCCAGCTCATCCCTGGAGCGGGGGCCCCGGGAGACCCAGTACTTC. As protein: CASSSLERGPRETQYF.